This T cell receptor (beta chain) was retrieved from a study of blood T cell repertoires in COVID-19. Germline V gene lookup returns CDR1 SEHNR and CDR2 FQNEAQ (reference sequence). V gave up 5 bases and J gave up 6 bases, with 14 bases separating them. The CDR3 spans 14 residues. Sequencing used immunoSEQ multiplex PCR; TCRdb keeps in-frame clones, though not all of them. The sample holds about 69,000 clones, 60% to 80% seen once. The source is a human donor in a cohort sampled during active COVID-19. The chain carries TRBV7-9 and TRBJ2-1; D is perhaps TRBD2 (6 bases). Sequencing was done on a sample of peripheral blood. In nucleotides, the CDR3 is TGTGCCAGCAGCAGAGGAGGGGATTTCAATGAGCAGTTCTTC. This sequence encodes CASSRGGDFNEQFF.